These T cell receptor beta chains were read from a single sample in a study of blood T cells in healthy people across ages. TCRdb reanalysed the 5' RACE reads using MiXCR and keeps one entry per CDR3 protein. The repertoire holds some 700,000 distinct CDR3 sequences, about a fifth seen once, with less than 25% in the top ten. Sequencing was done on a sample of blood. These receptor sequences come from an older man in good health. Each CDR3 is given with its conserved first and last residue. D genes are given only for firm matches. Only some rows state a clone size, as once, few, many or a class for expanded clones.

j_call clone_size d_call v_call cdr3_aa cdr3_nt
TRBJ1-2 few NA TRBV7-8 CASSNDRSYTF TGTGCCAGCAGCAACGACAGGAGCTACACCTTC
TRBJ1-2 NA NA TRBV7-9 CASSNQGDLYGYTF TGTGCCAGCAGCAACCAGGGTGATCTCTATGGCTACACCTTC
TRBJ1-6 few NA TRBV3-1 CASSHAQQRNNSPLHF TGTGCCAGCAGCCACGCCCAACAGCGAAATAATTCACCCCTCCACTTT
TRBJ2-3 NA TRBD2 TRBV3-1 CASSQLTGLGTDTQYF TGTGCCAGCAGTCAGCTGACGGGACTAGGAACAGATACGCAGTATTTT
TRBJ1-3 many TRBD1 TRBV29-1 CSAGGLSGNTIYF TGCAGCGCAGGGGGCCTCTCTGGAAACACCATATATTTT
TRBJ2-5 few TRBD2 TRBV19 CASSRLAGGPETQYF TGTGCCAGTAGTCGACTAGCGGGAGGGCCAGAGACCCAGTACTTC
TRBJ2-5 NA NA TRBV20-1 CSARYELLETQYF TGCAGTGCTAGATATGAACTCTTGGAGACCCAGTACTTC
TRBJ1-1 NA NA TRBV18 CASWRSVGADTEAFF TGTGCCAGCTGGCGCTCGGTTGGGGCGGACACTGAAGCTTTCTTT
TRBJ2-1 NA NA TRBV12-3/TRBV12-4 CASSPLGHPYNEQFF TGTGCCAGCAGTCCTCTCGGGCACCCCTACAATGAGCAGTTCTTC
TRBJ2-1 NA NA TRBV28 CASSLYSPTTNNEQFF TGTGCCAGCAGTTTATACTCCCCCACAACCAACAATGAGCAGTTCTTC
TRBJ2-1 NA TRBD2 TRBV7-3 CASSLRGAGGSNEQFF TGTGCCAGCAGCTTAAGGGGCGCGGGAGGGTCCAATGAGCAGTTCTTC
TRBJ2-4 few NA TRBV19 CASSVSSGESAKNIQYF TGTGCCAGTAGTGTGTCGTCAGGGGAATCAGCCAAAAACATTCAGTACTTC
TRBJ1-4 many NA TRBV5-5 CASSPTTTNEKLFF TGTGCCAGCAGCCCAACCACAACTAATGAAAAACTGTTTTTT
TRBJ2-7 few TRBD1 TRBV6-1 CASSTGTGDYEQYF TGTGCCAGCAGTACCGGGACAGGGGATTACGAGCAGTACTTC
TRBJ1-2 few TRBD1 TRBV18 CASSPGTGGDKGYTF TGTGCCAGCTCACCGGGAACAGGGGGCGATAAAGGCTACACCTTC
TRBJ1-6 NA NA TRBV5-1 CASSFDSAGSPLHF TGCGCCAGCAGCTTCGACTCGGCGGGTTCACCCCTCCACTTT
TRBJ2-3 few NA TRBV4-3 CASSQYTGDTQYF TGCGCCAGCAGCCAATACACAGGGGATACGCAGTATTTT
TRBJ2-5 many NA TRBV3-1 CASSQVGGEETQYF TGTGCCAGCAGCCAAGTTGGGGGAGAAGAGACCCAGTACTTC
TRBJ2-1 few NA TRBV19 CASNIQPGWESYNEQFF TGTGCCAGTAATATTCAGCCGGGATGGGAGTCCTACAATGAGCAGTTCTTC
TRBJ2-5 NA NA TRBV24-1 CATTPSGTQYF TGTGCCACCACTCCATCGGGGACCCAGTACTTC
TRBJ1-4 few NA TRBV3-1 CASAMGQGLEKLFF TGTGCCAGCGCTATGGGGCAGGGATTAGAAAAACTGTTTTTT
TRBJ1-2 NA NA TRBV3-1 CASSHEGLNYGYTF TGTGCCAGCAGCCACGAAGGCCTAAACTATGGCTACACCTTC
TRBJ2-5 few TRBD1 TRBV11-2 CASSYTNRGWSETQYF TGTGCCAGCAGCTACACCAACAGGGGTTGGTCGGAGACCCAGTACTTC
TRBJ2-3 few NA TRBV5-1 CASSSADASTDTQYF TGCGCCAGCAGCTCGGCAGACGCTAGCACAGATACGCAGTATTTT
TRBJ2-5 NA NA TRBV3-1 CASSHLDPGETQYF TGTGCCAGCAGCCATCTGGACCCCGGAGAGACCCAGTACTTC
TRBJ2-3 few NA TRBV29-1 CSVSPTGRPPRDTQYF TGCAGCGTCTCCCCGACGGGACGACCACCGAGGGATACGCAGTATTTT
TRBJ1-5 few NA TRBV20-1 CSAGRALNQPQHF TGCAGTGCTGGCCGGGCCTTAAATCAGCCCCAGCATTTT
TRBJ2-3 few TRBD2 TRBV3-1 CASSQSGRADTQYF TGTGCCAGCAGCCAAAGCGGGAGGGCAGATACGCAGTATTTT
TRBJ1-4 NA NA TRBV12-3/TRBV12-4 CASKRGLGEKLFF TGTGCCAGCAAACGGGGTCTGGGAGAAAAACTGTTTTTT
TRBJ1-2 few NA TRBV7-2 CASSPPPWGDNYGYTF TGTGCCAGCAGCCCGCCGCCATGGGGTGATAACTATGGCTACACCTTC